This T cell receptor beta chain was profiled in a study of blood T cells in healthy people across ages. The germline gives CDR1 GTSNPN, CDR2 SVGIG (reference sequence). V was clipped by 6 bases and J by 3 bases, with 9 bases between them. This CDR3 spans 12 amino acids. Primers used in a second PCR of roughly 6 to 12 cycles were a sample-barcoded 5' primer and a J-beta primer mix. MiXCR, applied by TCRdb to the 5' RACE reads, yields one record per CDR3 protein. The profile covers about 1.7 million distinct CDR3 sequences, with 25% to 30% appearing a single time and approximately 7.7% taken by the ten largest.

The V and J genes are TRBV30 and TRBJ1-5; D may be TRBD1 (6 bases). The source of this sequence is a woman aged 25 to 39 in good health. The sequenced material came from blood. The CDR3 sequence is CACGQNNQPQHF. The DNA for the CDR3 is TGTGCCTGCGGACAGAACAATCAGCCCCAGCATTTT. The full variable domain, completed using reference TRBV30 and TRBJ1-5, is SQTIHQWPATLVQPVGSPLSLECTVEGTSNPNLYWYRQAAGRGLQLLFYSVGIGQISSEVPQNLSASRPQDRQFILSSKKLLLSDSGFYLCACGQNNQPQHFGDGTRLSIL.